The 15 T cell receptor beta chains presented below share a single source sample, sequenced in a study of blood T cell repertoires in COVID-19. The table came from immunoSEQ multiplex PCR; TCRdb's copy has only in-frame clones and leaves some out. The data contain approximately 25,000 clones, around 92% of them seen just once; the ten biggest clones take up around 30%. The sample was peripheral blood. The receptors stem from a man between 70 and 80 years old with active COVID-19.

The chain uses TRBV6-5 and TRBJ2-7, with D perhaps matching TRBD2 (6 bases). The CDR3 is 14 amino acids. Per germline, CDR1 MNHEY and CDR2 SVGAGI. V was shortened by 7 bases and J by 1 base, with 14 bases between the two germline ends. In DNA form, the CDR3 reads TGTGCCAGCACCTCGGGAGCCAGGTCCTACGAGCAGTACTTC. Translated: CASTSGARSYEQYF.

The chain employs TRBV7-2 and TRBJ2-7; 14 bases agree with TRBD2. The ends lost 5 bases at V and 5 bases at J; junction bases unmatched: 8. The CDR3 totals 16 residues. In germline, CDR1 is SGHTA, CDR2 FQGNSA. The CDR3 loop is CASSAGLAGVRDEQYF. DNA for the CDR3: TGTGCCAGCAGCGCGGGACTAGCGGGAGTGAGGGACGAGCAGTACTTC.

DNA for the CDR3: TGTGCCAGCAGTCACTTGGCACTTCAGGGGACCTACGAGCAGTACTTC. This sequence encodes CASSHLALQGTYEQYF. The chain uses TRBV28 and TRBJ2-7; the D gene is possibly TRBD1 (6 bases). This CDR3 is built from 16 residues. Germline assignment: CDR1 MDHEN and CDR2 SYDVKM. Trimming removed 5 bases at V and 2 bases at J, with 19 bases between.

The rearrangement links TRBV27 to TRBJ1-5, with 8 bases aligning to TRBD1. This CDR3 spans 14 amino acids. From germline, CDR1 is MNHEY and CDR2 SMNVEV (reference sequence). V lost 6 bases, J lost 3 bases, and 4 bases stayed unmatched. The CDR3 nucleotides read TGTGCCAGCAGGCGGACAGGGAACAATCAGCCCCAGCATTTT. This translates into CASRRTGNNQPQHF.

Note on this clone: A read error may produce the germline difference seen at one junction end. The rearrangement uses TRBV6-5 and TRBJ1-1; TRBD1 is a possible D gene (5 bases). The CDR3 runs to 14 residues. Germline CDR1 reads MNHEY; CDR2 reads SVGAGI. The CDR3 DNA reads as TGTGCCAGCAGCTCCCAAAGGGGTCCGGTGAAAATTCTCTTT. Residues: CASSSQRGPVKILF.

This chain joins TRBV11-3 and TRBJ2-5, with 10 bases that match TRBD2. The CDR3 spans 13 residues. CDR1 is SGHNT, CDR2 YENEEA, per germline. The J segment lost 7 bases and the V segment lost 1 base, leaving 0 bases of the junction unmatched. For the CDR3, the DNA is TGTGCCAGCAGCTTAGGACTAGCGGGGACCCAGTACTTC. Its translation is CASSLGLAGTQYF. Using reference TRBV11-3 and TRBJ2-5 for the parts outside the CDR3, the full variable domain is EAGVVQSPRYKIIEKKQPVAFWCNPISGHNTLYWYLQNLGQGPELLIRYENEEAVDDSQLPKDRFSAERLKGVDSTLKIQPAELGDSAVYLCASSLGLAGTQYFGPGTRLLVL.

V gene TRBV7-8 combines with J gene TRBJ2-3; D perhaps matches TRBD2 (6 bases). Trimming stripped 5 bases from V and 6 bases from J, with 18 bases between. From germline, CDR1 is SGHVS and CDR2 FQNEAQ. The CDR3 loop spans 15 amino acids. CDR3 sequence reads: CASSRRDSPTDTQYF. In DNA, the CDR3 is TGTGCCAGCAGCCGTCGGGACTCCCCGACCGATACGCAGTATTTT. The variable domain in full, with the rest retrieved from reference TRBV7-8 and TRBJ2-3, is GAGVSQSPRYKVAKRGQDVALRCDPISGHVSLFWYQQALGQGPEFLTYFQNEAQLDKSGLPSDRFFAERPEGSVSTLKIQRTQQEDSAVYLCASSRRDSPTDTQYFGPGTRLTVL.

This chain uses TRBV7-2 with TRBJ2-5, with 13 bases aligning to TRBD2. J lost 1 base, V lost 5 bases, and 4 bases had no gene match. The V gene's germline CDR1 is SGHTA and CDR2 FQGNSA. This CDR3 region has 16 residues. The DNA for the CDR3 is TGTGCCAGCAGCCCGGGACTAGCGGGGTTCCAAGAGACCCAGTACTTC. This gives the protein CASSPGLAGFQETQYF.

The genes are TRBV5-8 and TRBJ1-5, with D perhaps matching TRBD1 (5 bases). Trimming removed 0 bases at V and 4 bases at J, with 11 bases between. CDR1 is SGHTS and CDR2 is YDEGEE in the germline V gene. The CDR3 is made up of 15 amino acids. The CDR3 DNA follows: TGTGCCAGCAGCTTGGCGCGGGGGTGGAATCAGCCCCAGCATTTT. It codes for CASSLARGWNQPQHF.

This clone was seen more than once but under ten times. This rearrangement joins TRBV6-5 to TRBJ1-4; a weak D match, TRBD1 (6 bases). The germline V gene has CDR1 MNHEY and CDR2 SVGAGI. Trimming shortened V by 9 bases and J by 0 bases, and 14 bases separated the two germline ends. The CDR3 runs 15 residues. CDR3 in DNA: TGTGCCAGGGGGGAAGGGGGAACAACTAATGAAAAACTGTTTTTT. Translating gives CARGEGGTTNEKLFF.

The rearrangement joins TRBV24-1 to TRBJ1-2, with 8 bases identical to TRBD1. Germline CDR1 is KGHDR and CDR2 is SFDVKD. The CDR3 is made up of 13 amino acids. The V gene end was trimmed by 1 base and the J gene end by 8 bases; junction bases not matched to a gene: 2. The CDR3 sequence is CATSDFQGAGYTF. DNA of the CDR3: TGTGCCACCAGTGATTTCCAGGGGGCGGGCTACACCTTC.

The J gene is TRBJ2-1, the V gene TRBV7-3; TRBD2 agrees at 14 bases. The V segment lost 2 bases and the J segment 9 bases; nucleotides outside the gene matches: 3. Germline V CDR1 and CDR2: SGHTA, FQGTGA. This CDR3 has 15 amino acids. The CDR3, as DNA: TGTGCCAGCAGCTTAGGGACTAGCGGGAGCATTGAGCAGTTCTTC. This gives the protein CASSLGTSGSIEQFF. Complete variable domain (other parts from reference TRBV7-3 and TRBJ2-1): GAGVSQTPSNKVTEKGKYVELRCDPISGHTALYWYRQSLGQGPEFLIYFQGTGAADDSGLPNDRFFAVRPEGSVSTLKIQRTERGDSAVYLCASSLGTSGSIEQFFGPGTRLTVL.

V gene TRBV7-3 combines with J gene TRBJ2-1, with TRBD2 identical over 11 bases. This CDR3 contains 16 residues. V lost 5 bases to trimming and J lost 7 bases; unmatched junction nucleotides: 10. Germline V gene data show CDR1 as SGHTA and CDR2 as FQGTGA. The CDR3 nucleotides are TGTGCCAGCAGCCAGAATAGCGGGGGGGCCCGTAATGAGCAGTTCTTC. This translates into CASSQNSGGARNEQFF.

The rearrangement uses TRBV9 and TRBJ1-1; 7 positions agree with TRBD1. Trimming removed 5 bases from V and 1 base from J; junction bases left unmatched: 5. Germline CDR1 reads SGDLS; CDR2 reads YYNGEE. CDR3 size: 14 residues. CDR3 sequence reads: CASSSNRGNTEAFF. CDR3 nucleotides: TGTGCCAGCAGTTCAAACAGGGGGAACACTGAAGCTTTCTTT.

The chain combines TRBV6-1 with TRBJ2-3; D call uncertain. CDR3 length: 18 residues. Trimming cost V 2 bases and J 0 bases, with 18 bases left between them. Per germline, CDR1 MNHNS and CDR2 SASEGT. The DNA for the CDR3 is TGTGCCAGCAGTGAATTTTTGCGGTCTTCACTTAGCACAGATACGCAGTATTTT. The encoded protein is CASSEFLRSSLSTDTQYF.